The rows below give T cell receptor beta chains drawn from one sample of a study of Ad26.COV2.S vaccination and SARS-CoV-2 variants. Sequencing used immunoSEQ multiplex PCR; TCRdb keeps in-frame clones, though not all of them. The sample records more than 300,000 clones, approximately 86% being singletons. The specimen was peripheral blood, collected in a trial of Ad26.COV2.S vaccine versus placebo. The receptors shown here come from a person between 18 and 60 years old who received the Ad26.COV2.S COVID-19 vaccine or a placebo. CDR3s include the opening cysteine and the closing phenylalanine or tryptophan. D genes are given only for firm matches. Clone sizes are given selectively: once, few, many, or a class where the clone is expanded.

size,V,J,D,DNA,CDR3
.,TRBV11-2,TRBJ2-6,TRBD1,TGTGCCAGCACCACTATACGGGACAGGGCGTCCGGGGCCAACGTCCTGACTTTC,CASTTIRDRASGANVLTF
.,TRBV27,TRBJ2-2,.,TGTGCCAGCAGTCCTGGCCGACAAGCCACCGGGGAGCTGTTTTTT,CASSPGRQATGELFF
.,TRBV15,TRBJ1-1,.,TGTGCCACCAGCAGAGGAAGGGAACGGAACACTGAAGCTTTCTTT,CATSRGRERNTEAFF
.,TRBV18,TRBJ1-1,TRBD1,TGTGCCAGCTCACTACAGGGGGCGCTCACTGAAGCTTTCTTT,CASSLQGALTEAFF
.,TRBV11-2,TRBJ2-1,TRBD1,TGTGCCAGCAGCTTATACTCCGGGACAGGGATCAATGAGCAGTTCTTC,CASSLYSGTGINEQFF
.,TRBV30,TRBJ1-1,.,TGTGCCTGGAGAAGAGACAGAGGGGCTTTCTTT,CAWRRDRGAFF
.,TRBV7-2,TRBJ2-5,.,TGTGCCAGCAGCTTATCCGGACAACAAGAGACCCAGTACTTC,CASSLSGQQETQYF
.,TRBV5-5,TRBJ2-7,.,TGTGCCAGCAGCTTGGACAGGTTTTCCTACGAGCAGTACTTC,CASSLDRFSYEQYF
.,TRBV2,TRBJ2-3,.,TGTGCCAGCAGTGAAGACGCTTTGGGGGGCACAGATACGCAGTATTTT,CASSEDALGGTDTQYF
.,TRBV30,TRBJ1-5,TRBD1,TGTGCCTGGGGGACAGGGGGCTTGACGGGCAATCAGCCCCAGCATTTT,CAWGTGGLTGNQPQHF
once,TRBV30,TRBJ1-5,.,TGTGCCTGGACCATCGGGGGTGGTCAGCCCCAGCATTTT,CAWTIGGGQPQHF
.,TRBV12-3/TRBV12-4,TRBJ1-1,.,TGTGCCAGCAGCCTACAGGGGAACACTGAAGCTTTCTTT,CASSLQGNTEAFF
.,TRBV7-2,TRBJ1-2,.,TGTGCCAGCAGCTTACCTATGAACTATGGCTACACCTTC,CASSLPMNYGYTF
.,TRBV12-3/TRBV12-4,TRBJ1-2,.,TGTGCCAGCACACCGTCCCGGGCAAGGGGCTACACCTTC,CASTPSRARGYTF
.,TRBV25-1,TRBJ1-6,TRBD1,TGTGCCAGCAGTAAAAACAGGGGGCAGAATTCACCCCTCCACTTT,CASSKNRGQNSPLHF
.,TRBV19,TRBJ1-5,TRBD1,TGTGCCAGTAGTACCAGACAGGGGGCCTATCAGCCCCAGCATTTT,CASSTRQGAYQPQHF
.,TRBV2,TRBJ1-1,.,TGTGCCAGCAGCACCCAGAGTGGGAACACTGAAGCTTTCTTT,CASSTQSGNTEAFF
.,TRBV5-4,TRBJ2-7,.,TGTGCCAGCAGCCCCAACCCCAGGGGGGAGGCCTACGAGCAGTACTTC,CASSPNPRGEAYEQYF
once,TRBV29-1,TRBJ1-1,.,TGCAGCGTTGAAGGACGGGGAAACACTGAAGCTTTCTTT,CSVEGRGNTEAFF
.,TRBV27,TRBJ2-2,TRBD1,TGTGCCAGCAGTTTTTACGGACAGGAGAACACCGGGGAGCTGTTTTTT,CASSFYGQENTGELFF
.,TRBV5-4,TRBJ2-1,.,TGTGCCAGCAGGCCTAGCAGCTCCTACAATGAGCAGTTCTTC,CASRPSSSYNEQFF
.,TRBV6-5,TRBJ2-2,.,TGTGCCAGCAGTTGGGTTTCCGGGGAGCTGTTTTTT,CASSWVSGELFF
.,TRBV5-1,TRBJ1-4,TRBD1,TGCGCCAGCAGCTCGGGACAGGGAGGTGAAAAACTGTTTTTT,CASSSGQGGEKLFF
.,TRBV18,TRBJ2-3,TRBD2,TGTGCCAGCTCACCAGGACTAGCGGGGGCAGATACGCAGTATTTT,CASSPGLAGADTQYF
few,TRBV5-6,TRBJ1-2,.,TGTGCCAGCAGCTTGGCAGGGTTCGCCTATGGCTACACCTTC,CASSLAGFAYGYTF
.,TRBV19,TRBJ2-1,TRBD2,TGTGCCAGTACCTCACTAGCGGGGGGGCCCTATGAGCAGTTCTTC,CASTSLAGGPYEQFF
.,TRBV21-1,TRBJ1-2,.,TGTGCCAGCAGCAAGTATGTCAGGGGGCCCGTTACTAACTATGGCTACACCTTC,CASSKYVRGPVTNYGYTF
.,TRBV7-9,TRBJ1-1,.,TGTGCCAGCAGCTGGTCCAAGGACACTGAAGCTTTCTTT,CASSWSKDTEAFF
.,TRBV4-3,TRBJ2-7,.,TGCGCCAGCAGCCAAGACCTCCTTCCGATCGAGCAGTACTTC,CASSQDLLPIEQYF
.,TRBV14,TRBJ1-2,.,TGTGCCAGCAGCCGAATGGGCCTGGGATCCGGCGGCTACACCTTC,CASSRMGLGSGGYTF
.,TRBV12-5,TRBJ1-2,.,TGTGCTAGTGGTTTGGCCGGGGCGCACTATGGCTACACCTTC,CASGLAGAHYGYTF